This T cell receptor beta chain was recovered during a study of blood T cell repertoires in COVID-19. Study-level background: T cells, B-cell-depleted T cells, or PBMCs supplied cDNA or gDNA.

Measured with immunoSEQ multiplex PCR; TCRdb has only the in-frame clones, and not every one. In the table there are approximately 340,000 clones, approximately 91% of which are singletons. Enrolled through a virtual design, the participants were between 18 and 89 years of age and came from 24 US areas. Participants reported their clinical history, and cohort assignment relied on those reports. Within 2 weeks of study entry, exposed participants had contacted a PCR-confirmed or clinician-diagnosed COVID-19 case. Per the germline V gene, CDR1 is SGHTA and CDR2 is FQGNSA. Trimming left V 5 bases short and J 6 bases short, with 23 bases between. The length of the CDR3 is 17 residues.

The sequence derives from a woman between 40 and 55 years old who had been exposed to COVID-19. The source material was PBMCs or T cells enriched from blood (not recorded which). This chain joins TRBV7-2 and TRBJ2-1, with a tentative D call TRBD2 (6 bases). The CDR3 DNA sequence: TGTGCCAGCAGCCCTCCAGGAGGGAGTGTCTTTGGCAATGAGCAGTTCTTC. Translation: CASSPPGGSVFGNEQFF.